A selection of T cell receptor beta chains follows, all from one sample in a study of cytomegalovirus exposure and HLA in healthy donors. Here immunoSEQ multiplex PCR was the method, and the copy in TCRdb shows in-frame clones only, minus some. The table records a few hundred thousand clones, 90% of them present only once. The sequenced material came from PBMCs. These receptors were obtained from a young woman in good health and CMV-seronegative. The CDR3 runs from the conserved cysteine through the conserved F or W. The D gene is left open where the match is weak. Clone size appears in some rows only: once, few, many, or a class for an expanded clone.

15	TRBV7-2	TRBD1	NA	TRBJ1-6	TGTGCCAGCAGCCCGAACCGGGGACAGAATTCACCCCTCCACTTT	CASSPNRGQNSPLHF
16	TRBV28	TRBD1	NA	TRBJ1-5	TGTGCCAGCAGTTTGAGACAGGGGGCAGGCAATCAGCCCCAGCATTTT	CASSLRQGAGNQPQHF
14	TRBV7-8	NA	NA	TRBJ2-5	TGTGCCAGCAGCCCGGGACTCTACCAAGAGACCCAGTACTTC	CASSPGLYQETQYF
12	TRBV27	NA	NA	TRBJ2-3	TGTGCCAGCAGTTCGCAGGGAGATACGCAGTATTTT	CASSSQGDTQYF
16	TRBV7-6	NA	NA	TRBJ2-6	TGTGCCAGCAGCTTAGCGGGGGGAGCTGGGGCCAACGTCCTGACTTTC	CASSLAGGAGANVLTF
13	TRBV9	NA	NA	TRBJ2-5	TGTGCCAGCAGGCCACAGGGCGGGGAGACCCAGTACTTC	CASRPQGGETQYF
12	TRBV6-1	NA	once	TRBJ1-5	TGTGCCAGCAGTCCCCCCGGAGAGCCCCAGCATTTT	CASSPPGEPQHF
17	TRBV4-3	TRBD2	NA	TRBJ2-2	TGCGCCAGCAGCCAAGGCCCTAGCGGGGGGAACACCGGGGAGCTGTTTTTT	CASSQGPSGGNTGELFF
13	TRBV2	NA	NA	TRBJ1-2	TGTGCCAGCAGTTCTCGGACTGACTATGGCTACACCTTC	CASSSRTDYGYTF
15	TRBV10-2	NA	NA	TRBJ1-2	TGCGCCAGCAGTGAGTCGGTGGGCGCAGTCTATGGCTACACCTTC	CASSESVGAVYGYTF
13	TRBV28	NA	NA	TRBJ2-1	TGTGCCAGCAGTTTATCCCAGTACAATGAGCAGTTCTTC	CASSLSQYNEQFF
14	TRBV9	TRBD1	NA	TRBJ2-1	TGTGCCAGCAGCGTGGCAGGGGGCGAGGGTGAGCAGTTCTTC	CASSVAGGEGEQFF
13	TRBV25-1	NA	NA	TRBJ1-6	TGTGCCAGCAGTGAAATAAGCAATTCACCCCTCCACTTT	CASSEISNSPLHF
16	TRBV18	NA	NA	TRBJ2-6	TGTGCCAGCTCACCAGGACTGAACTCTGGGGCCAACGTCCTGACTTTC	CASSPGLNSGANVLTF
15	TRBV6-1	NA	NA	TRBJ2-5	TGTGCCAGCAGTGTAGACAGGCCACTCCAAGAGACCCAGTACTTC	CASSVDRPLQETQYF
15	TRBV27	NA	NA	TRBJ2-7	TGTGCCAGCCACACCCACCTCGCAGGCTCCTACGAGCAGTACTTC	CASHTHLAGSYEQYF
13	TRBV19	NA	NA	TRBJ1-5	TGTGCCAGTACCCCGTTGGGAGATCAGCCCCAGCATTTT	CASTPLGDQPQHF
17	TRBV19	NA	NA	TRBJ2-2	TGTGCCAGTACCTCCCTCGTTCAGGGAAGATACACCGGGGAGCTGTTTTTT	CASTSLVQGRYTGELFF
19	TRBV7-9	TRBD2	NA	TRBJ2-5	TGTGCCAGCAGCACCACCGGGACTACCCAAAGGGGCCCCCGGGAGACCCAGTACTTC	CASSTTGTTQRGPRETQYF
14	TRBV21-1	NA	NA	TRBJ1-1	TGTGCCAGCAGCACCCGGCGGAGAAACACTGAAGCTTTCTTT	CASSTRRRNTEAFF
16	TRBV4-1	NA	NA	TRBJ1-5	TGCGCCAGCAGCCAAGAAGGACAGCATAGCAATCAGCCCCAGCATTTT	CASSQEGQHSNQPQHF
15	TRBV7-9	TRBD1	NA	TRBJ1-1	TGTGCCAGCAGCTGGACAGGGTTGGGCAACACTGAAGCTTTCTTT	CASSWTGLGNTEAFF
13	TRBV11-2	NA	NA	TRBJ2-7	TGTGCCAGCAGCTCCCCGCGGAGATACGAGCAGTACTTC	CASSSPRRYEQYF
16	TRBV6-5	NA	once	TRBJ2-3	TGTGCCAGCAGTTTTTACAGGGCGTACGGCACAGATACGCAGTATTTT	CASSFYRAYGTDTQYF
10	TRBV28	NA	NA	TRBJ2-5	TGTGCCAGCCGGGGTGAGACCCAGTACTTC	CASRGETQYF
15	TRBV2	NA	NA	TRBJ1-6	TGTGCCAGCAGTCTGGGCGGGAATGACAATTCACCCCTCCACTTT	CASSLGGNDNSPLHF
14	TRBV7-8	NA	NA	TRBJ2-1	TGTGCCAGCAGCCCCATGGGAGCGACGAATGAGCAGTTCTTC	CASSPMGATNEQFF
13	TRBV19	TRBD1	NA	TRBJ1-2	TGTGCCAGTAGTGGGACAGCCAACTATGGCTACACCTTC	CASSGTANYGYTF
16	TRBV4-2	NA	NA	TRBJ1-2	TGTGCCAGCAGCCCCGACAGCGCAGGGTATATTTATGGCTACACCTTC	CASSPDSAGYIYGYTF
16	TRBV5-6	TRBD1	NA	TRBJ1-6	TGTGCCAGCAACCTAGAAGGGACAGCGTATAATTCACCCCTCCACTTT	CASNLEGTAYNSPLHF
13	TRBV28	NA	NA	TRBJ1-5	TGTGCCAGCAGTTCCGGAGGATGGGTAGCCCAGCATTTT	CASSSGGWVAQHF
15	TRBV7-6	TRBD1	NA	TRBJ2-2	TGTGCCAGCGGCCTGGGACAGGCGAACACCGGGGAGCTGTTTTTT	CASGLGQANTGELFF
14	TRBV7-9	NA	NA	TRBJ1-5	TGTGCCAGCAGCTTAGATTCGGGGGATCAGCCCCAGCATTTT	CASSLDSGDQPQHF
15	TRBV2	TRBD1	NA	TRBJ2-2	TGTGCCACCACTCCTGGGACAGGGGGTATCGGGGAGCTGTTTTTT	CATTPGTGGIGELFF
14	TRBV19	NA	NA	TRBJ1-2	TGTGCCAGTAGTATCGAGTTTATATCGTCGGGCTACACCTTC	CASSIEFISSGYTF
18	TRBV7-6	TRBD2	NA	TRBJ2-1	TGTGCCAGCAGCTTAGTAGCCCAGGGACTAGCCCAAAACAATGAGCAGTTCTTC	CASSLVAQGLAQNNEQFF
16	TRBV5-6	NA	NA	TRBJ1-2	TGTGCCAGCAACCCAGGCCCAGGGGCATTGGGCTATGGCTACACCTTC	CASNPGPGALGYGYTF
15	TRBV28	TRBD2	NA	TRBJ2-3	TGTGCCAGCAGTTTGGCTAGCGGCTTCTCAGATACGCAGTATTTT	CASSLASGFSDTQYF
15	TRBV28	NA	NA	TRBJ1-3	TGTGCCAGCAGTCCCTTCGACAGGTCTGGAAACACCATATATTTT	CASSPFDRSGNTIYF
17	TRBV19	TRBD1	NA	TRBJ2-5	TGTGCCAGTAGTATATCCGGGATGACAGGGGTGTGGGAGACCCAGTACTTC	CASSISGMTGVWETQYF
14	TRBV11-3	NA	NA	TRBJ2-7	TGTGCCAGCAGCTTTTCAAGGGGATCTAACGAGCAGTACTTC	CASSFSRGSNEQYF
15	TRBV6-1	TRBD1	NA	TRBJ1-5	TGTGCCAGCAGTGTAGGGGCCAGGGGGAATCAGCCCCAGCATTTT	CASSVGARGNQPQHF
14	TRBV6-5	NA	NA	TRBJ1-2	TGTGCCAGCAGAGAGGTTGCGGGCAACTATGGCTACACCTTC	CASREVAGNYGYTF
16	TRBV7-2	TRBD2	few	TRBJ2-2	TGTGCCAGCAGCCCCCACCGACTAGCGGGGGCCGGGGAGCTGTTTTTT	CASSPHRLAGAGELFF
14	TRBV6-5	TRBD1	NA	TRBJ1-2	TGTGCCAGCAGCTCGAGACAGGGCGGCTATGGCTACACCTTC	CASSSRQGGYGYTF
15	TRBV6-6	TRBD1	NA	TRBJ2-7	TGTGCCAGCAGTAGTACCTGGGACAGGGGACACGAGCAGTACTTC	CASSSTWDRGHEQYF
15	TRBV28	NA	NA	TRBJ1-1	TGTGCCAGCAGGACGGGGGGCGCCCGGGGGACTGAAGCTTTCTTT	CASRTGGARGTEAFF
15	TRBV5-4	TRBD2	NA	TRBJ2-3	TGTGCCAGCAGAAGGACTAGCGGGGGTTTGGATACGCAGTATTTT	CASRRTSGGLDTQYF
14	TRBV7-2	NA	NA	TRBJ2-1	TGTGCCAGCAGCTTAGGTCCAGCCTACAATGAGCAGTTCTTC	CASSLGPAYNEQFF
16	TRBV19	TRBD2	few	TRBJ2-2	TGTGCCAGTAGTACTAGGACTAGCGGGGACACCGGGGAGCTGTTTTTT	CASSTRTSGDTGELFF
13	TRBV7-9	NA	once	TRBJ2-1	TGTGCCAGCAGCTTCCAGGGAGGCAATGAGCAGTTCTTC	CASSFQGGNEQFF
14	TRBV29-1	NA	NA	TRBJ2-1	TGCAGCGTTGTCGTTTCCCTCGAGCACAATGAGCAGTTCTTC	CSVVVSLEHNEQFF
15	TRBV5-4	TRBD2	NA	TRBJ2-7	TGTGCCAGCAGCCTACAAGCGGGGGGGCCGTACGAGCAGTACTTC	CASSLQAGGPYEQYF
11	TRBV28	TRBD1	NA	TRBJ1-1	TGTGCCAGCAGTTTCGACAGGGGAGCTTTCTTT	CASSFDRGAFF
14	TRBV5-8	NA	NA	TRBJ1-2	TGTGCCAGCAGCTCCCCGGGGACTAACTATGGCTACACCTTC	CASSSPGTNYGYTF
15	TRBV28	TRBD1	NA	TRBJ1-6	TGTGCCAGCAGTGCTAAGACAGGGTTGAGTTCACCCCTCCACTTT	CASSAKTGLSSPLHF
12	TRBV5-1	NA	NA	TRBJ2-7	TGCGCCAGCGGCCCCAGTTTGTACGAGCAGTACTTC	CASGPSLYEQYF
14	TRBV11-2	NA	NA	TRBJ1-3	TGTGCCAGCAGCTCGCAGCGCTCTGGAAACACCATATATTTT	CASSSQRSGNTIYF